The 8 T cell receptor beta chains below all came from one sample that was sequenced in a study of T cell changes during pregnancy in multiple sclerosis. Measured with immunoSEQ multiplex PCR; TCRdb has only the in-frame clones, and not every one. Of 50,000 or so clones in the sample, 92% were seen once. Here the sequenced sample was CD4+ T cells from peripheral blood mononuclear cells, taken in the third trimester of pregnancy. The source of these receptors is a female donor with multiple sclerosis, enrolled in a pregnancy study.

The chain couples TRBV6-5 to TRBJ1-5; tentative D call: TRBD1 (6 bases). The CDR3 has 14 residues. The V and J ends lost 5 bases and 1 base respectively, with 9 bases between them. CDR1 and CDR2 (germline): MNHEY, SVGAGI. The CDR3 bases are TGTGCCAGCAGTCAGGGGTCGAGCAATCAGCCCCAGCATTTT. This codes for CASSQGSSNQPQHF.

The chain joins TRBV5-1 to TRBJ1-1; the D is unclear. The V end was cut by 0 bases, the J end by 1 base, with 7 bases between. There are 14 residues in the CDR3. Germline V gene sequence: CDR1 SGHRS, CDR2 YFSETQ. CDR3 in DNA: TGCGCCAGCAGCTTGGCCCCGGGGAACACTGAAGCTTTCTTT. This codes for CASSLAPGNTEAFF.

The chain employs TRBV5-1 and TRBJ2-7, with TRBD2 identical over 10 bases. This CDR3 has 14 residues. Unmatched junction bases numbered 6, after V lost 0 bases and J lost 9 bases. Germline CDR1 is SGHRS and CDR2 is YFSETQ. The CDR3 here is CASSLVQRGGGQYF. The CDR3 DNA reads TGCGCCAGCAGCTTGGTCCAGCGGGGGGGCGGGCAGTACTTC.

This clone was picked up a small number of times. The gene calls are TRBV7-3 and TRBJ2-2; 12 nucleotides agree with TRBD2. The CDR3 is 16 amino acids. V was clipped by 6 bases and J by 3 bases; unmatched bases: 5. CDR1 SGHTA and CDR2 FQGTGA come from the germline V gene. Written as DNA, the CDR3 is TGTGCCAGCAGTCTAGCGGGGGGGCCCGACACCGGGGAGCTGTTTTTT. This sequence encodes CASSLAGGPDTGELFF.

V usage is TRBV5-5 and J usage is TRBJ1-1; tentative D call: TRBD1 (6 bases). The CDR3 contains 15 residues. Germline V gives CDR1 SGHKS, CDR2 YYEKEE (reference sequence). V lost 6 bases, J lost 4 bases, and 19 bases lay in between. This chain's CDR3 is CASTPDGGAGTEAFF. The CDR3 DNA is TGTGCCAGCACCCCGGATGGGGGCGCGGGCACTGAAGCTTTCTTT.

The chain couples TRBV25-1 to TRBJ1-2; a possible D gene is TRBD1 (5 bases). The CDR3 runs to 14 residues. In germline, CDR1 is MGHDK, CDR2 SYGVNS. V shed 2 bases and J shed 3 bases, with 10 bases lying between them. CDR3 amino acids: CASSEPGQYYGYTF. Written as DNA, the CDR3 is TGTGCCAGCAGTGAACCCGGACAATACTATGGCTACACCTTC.

This clone was found a few times. The rearrangement uses TRBV30 and TRBJ1-5, with 7 bases aligning to TRBD1. With V trimmed by 0 bases and J by 3 bases, 5 bases remained unmatched. The germline CDR1 and CDR2 sequences are GTSNPN and SVGIG (reference sequence). The CDR3 covers 15 residues. The CDR3 nucleotides are TGTGCCTGGAGTGTAAAGGGGGCTCCCAATCAGCCCCAGCATTTT. It specifies CAWSVKGAPNQPQHF.

This clone was seen only once. DNA of the CDR3: TGTGCCAGCAGCTGGGGTCCAGGGGCGTCCGGTGAAAACGAGCAGTACTTC. Translating it yields CASSWGPGASGENEQYF. The chain couples TRBV7-2 to TRBJ2-7; possible D gene TRBD1, 6 bases. Germline loops: CDR1 SGHTA, CDR2 FQGNSA. The CDR3 has 17 amino acids. With 4 bases removed from V and 5 bases from J, the gap between germline ends came to 24 bases.